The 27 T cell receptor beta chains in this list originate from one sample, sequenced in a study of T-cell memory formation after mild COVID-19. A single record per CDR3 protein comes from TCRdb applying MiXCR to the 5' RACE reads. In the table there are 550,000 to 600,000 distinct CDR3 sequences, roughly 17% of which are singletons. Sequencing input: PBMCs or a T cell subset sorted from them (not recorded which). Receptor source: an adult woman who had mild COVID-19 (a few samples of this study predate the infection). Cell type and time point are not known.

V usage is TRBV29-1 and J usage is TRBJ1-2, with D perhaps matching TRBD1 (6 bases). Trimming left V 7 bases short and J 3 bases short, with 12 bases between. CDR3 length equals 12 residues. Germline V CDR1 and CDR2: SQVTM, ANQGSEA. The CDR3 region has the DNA TGCAGCGGCGTTACAGGGTACTATGGCTACACCTTC. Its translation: CSGVTGYYGYTF.

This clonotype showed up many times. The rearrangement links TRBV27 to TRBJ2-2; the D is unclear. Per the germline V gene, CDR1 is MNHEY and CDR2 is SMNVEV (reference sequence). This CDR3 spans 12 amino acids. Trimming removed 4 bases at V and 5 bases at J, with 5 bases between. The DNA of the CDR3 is TGTGCCAGCAGTTATCTGACCGGGGAGCTGTTTTTT. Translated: CASSYLTGELFF.

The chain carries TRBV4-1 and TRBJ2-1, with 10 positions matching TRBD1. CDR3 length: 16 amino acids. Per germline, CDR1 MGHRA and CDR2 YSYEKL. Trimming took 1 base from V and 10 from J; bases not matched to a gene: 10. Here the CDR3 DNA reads TGCGCCAGCAGCCAAGCCGACAGGGGGCGCAAAGACGAGCAGTTCTTC. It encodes CASSQADRGRKDEQFF.

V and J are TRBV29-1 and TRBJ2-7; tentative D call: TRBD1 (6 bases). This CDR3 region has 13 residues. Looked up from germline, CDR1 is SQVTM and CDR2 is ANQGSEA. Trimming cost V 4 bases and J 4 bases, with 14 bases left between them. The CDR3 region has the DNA TGCAGCGTTGGAAACAGGGCCACTTACGAGCAGTACTTC. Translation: CSVGNRATYEQYF.

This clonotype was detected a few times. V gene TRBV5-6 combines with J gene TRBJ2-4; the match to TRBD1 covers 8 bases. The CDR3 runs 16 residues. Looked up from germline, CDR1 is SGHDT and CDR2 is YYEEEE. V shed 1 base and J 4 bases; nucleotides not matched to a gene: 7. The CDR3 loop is CASSLLSGGLKNIQYF. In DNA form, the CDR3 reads TGTGCCAGCAGCTTGTTGTCAGGGGGCCTAAAAAACATTCAGTACTTC.

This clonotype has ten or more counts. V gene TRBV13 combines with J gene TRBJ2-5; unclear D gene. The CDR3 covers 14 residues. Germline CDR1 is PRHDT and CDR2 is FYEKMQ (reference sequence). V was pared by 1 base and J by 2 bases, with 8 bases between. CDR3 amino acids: CASSLVIRQETQYF. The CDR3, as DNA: TGTGCCAGCAGCTTAGTCATCAGGCAAGAGACCCAGTACTTC. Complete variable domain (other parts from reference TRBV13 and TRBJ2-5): AAGVIQSPRHLIKEKRETATLKCYPIPRHDTVYWYQQGPGQDPQFLISFYEKMQSDKGSIPDRFSAQQFSDYHSELNMSSLELGDSALYFCASSLVIRQETQYFGPGTRLLVL.

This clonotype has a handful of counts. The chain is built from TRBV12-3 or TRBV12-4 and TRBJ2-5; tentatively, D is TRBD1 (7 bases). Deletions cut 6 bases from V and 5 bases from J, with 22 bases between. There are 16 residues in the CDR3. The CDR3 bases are TGTGCCAGCAGCGGAGGGACAGCAACCTTACGGGAGACCCAGTACTTC. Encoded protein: CASSGGTATLRETQYF.

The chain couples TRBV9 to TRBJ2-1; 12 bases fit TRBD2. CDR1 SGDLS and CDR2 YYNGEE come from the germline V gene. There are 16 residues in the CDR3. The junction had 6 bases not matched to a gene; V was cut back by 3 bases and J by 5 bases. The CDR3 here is CASSAMRTSGDNEQFF. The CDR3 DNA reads TGTGCCAGCAGCGCTATGAGGACTAGCGGGGACAATGAGCAGTTCTTC. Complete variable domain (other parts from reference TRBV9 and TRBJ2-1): DSGVTQTPKHLITATGQRVTLRCSPRSGDLSVYWYQQSLDQGLQFLIQYYNGEERAKGNILERFSAQQFPDLHSELNLSSLELGDSALYFCASSAMRTSGDNEQFFGPGTRLTVL.

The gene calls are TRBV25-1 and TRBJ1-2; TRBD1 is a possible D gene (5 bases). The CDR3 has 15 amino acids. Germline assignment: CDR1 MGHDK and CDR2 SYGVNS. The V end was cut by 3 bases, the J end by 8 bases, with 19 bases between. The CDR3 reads CASSDPHGGVDGYTF. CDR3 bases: TGTGCCAGCAGTGACCCCCATGGGGGAGTTGACGGCTACACCTTC.

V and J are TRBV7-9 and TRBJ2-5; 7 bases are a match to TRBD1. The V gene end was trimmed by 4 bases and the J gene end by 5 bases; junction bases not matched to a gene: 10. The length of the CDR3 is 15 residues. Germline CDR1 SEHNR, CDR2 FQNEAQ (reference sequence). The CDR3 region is CASSSLDRIRETQYF. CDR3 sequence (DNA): TGTGCCAGCAGCTCCCTGGACAGGATACGGGAGACCCAGTACTTC.

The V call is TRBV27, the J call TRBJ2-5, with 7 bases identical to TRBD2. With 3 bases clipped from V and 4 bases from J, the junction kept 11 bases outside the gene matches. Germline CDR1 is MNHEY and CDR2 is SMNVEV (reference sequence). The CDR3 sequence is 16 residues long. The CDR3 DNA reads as TGTGCCAGCAGTTTGGGTCCGCCGGGAGGCGTAGAGACCCAGTACTTC. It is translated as CASSLGPPGGVETQYF.

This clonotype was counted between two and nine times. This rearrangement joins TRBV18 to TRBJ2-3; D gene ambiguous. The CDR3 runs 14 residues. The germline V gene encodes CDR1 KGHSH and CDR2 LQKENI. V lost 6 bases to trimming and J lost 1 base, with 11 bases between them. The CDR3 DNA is TGTGCCAGCTCGCCCGACTGGCGCACAGATACGCAGTATTTT. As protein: CASSPDWRTDTQYF.

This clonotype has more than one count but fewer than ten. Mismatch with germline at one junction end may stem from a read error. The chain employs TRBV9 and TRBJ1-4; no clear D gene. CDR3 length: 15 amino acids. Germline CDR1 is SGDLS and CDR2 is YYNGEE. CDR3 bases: TGTGCCAGCAGCGTAGGTTCCGCAACTAATGGAAAACTGTTTTTT. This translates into CASSVGSATNGKLFF.

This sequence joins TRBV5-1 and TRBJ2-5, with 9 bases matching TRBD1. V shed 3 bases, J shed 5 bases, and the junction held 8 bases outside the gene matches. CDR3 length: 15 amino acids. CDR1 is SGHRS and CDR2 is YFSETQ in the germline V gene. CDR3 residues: CASSSRTGEGETQYF. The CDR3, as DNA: TGCGCCAGCAGCTCCAGGACAGGGGAAGGGGAGACCCAGTACTTC. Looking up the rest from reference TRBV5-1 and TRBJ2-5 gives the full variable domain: KAGVTQTPRYLIKTRGQQVTLSCSPISGHRSVSWYQQTPGQGLQFLFEYFSETQRNKGNFPGRFSGRQFSNSRSEMNVSTLELGDSALYLCASSSRTGEGETQYFGPGTRLLVL.

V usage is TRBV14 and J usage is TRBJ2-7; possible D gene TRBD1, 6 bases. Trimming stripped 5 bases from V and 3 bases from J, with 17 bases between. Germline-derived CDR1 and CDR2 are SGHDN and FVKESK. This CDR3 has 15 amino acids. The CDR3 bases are TGTGCCAGCAGCTTCCGGGACACTGGTTTCTACGAGCAGTACTTC. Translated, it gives CASSFRDTGFYEQYF.

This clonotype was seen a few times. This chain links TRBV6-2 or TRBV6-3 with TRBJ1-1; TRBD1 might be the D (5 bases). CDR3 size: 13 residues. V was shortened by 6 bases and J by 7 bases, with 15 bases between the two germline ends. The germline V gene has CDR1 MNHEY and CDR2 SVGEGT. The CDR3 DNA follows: TGTGCCAGCAGCTGGGACCGGGAATTTGAAGCTTTCTTT. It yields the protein CASSWDREFEAFF.

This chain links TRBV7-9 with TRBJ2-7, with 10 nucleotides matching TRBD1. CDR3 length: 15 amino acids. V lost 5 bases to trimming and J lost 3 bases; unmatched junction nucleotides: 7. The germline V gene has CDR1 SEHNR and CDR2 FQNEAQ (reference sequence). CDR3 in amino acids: CASSLRDRGLYEQYF. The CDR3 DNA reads TGTGCCAGCAGCCTCCGGGACAGGGGACTCTACGAGCAGTACTTC.

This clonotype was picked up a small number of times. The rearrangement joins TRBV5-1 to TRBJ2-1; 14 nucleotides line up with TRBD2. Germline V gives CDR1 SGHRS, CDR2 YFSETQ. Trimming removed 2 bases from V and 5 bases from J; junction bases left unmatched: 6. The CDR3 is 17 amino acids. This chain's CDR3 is CASSFPGLAGANNEQFF. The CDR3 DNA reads TGCGCCAGCAGCTTTCCGGGACTAGCGGGGGCCAACAATGAGCAGTTCTTC. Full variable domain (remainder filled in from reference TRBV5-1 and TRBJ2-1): KAGVTQTPRYLIKTRGQQVTLSCSPISGHRSVSWYQQTPGQGLQFLFEYFSETQRNKGNFPGRFSGRQFSNSRSEMNVSTLELGDSALYLCASSFPGLAGANNEQFFGPGTRLTVL.

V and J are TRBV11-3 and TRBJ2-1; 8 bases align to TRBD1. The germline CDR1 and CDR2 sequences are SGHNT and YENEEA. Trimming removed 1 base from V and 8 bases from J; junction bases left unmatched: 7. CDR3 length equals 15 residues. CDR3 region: CASSLGQGAWDEQFF. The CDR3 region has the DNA TGTGCCAGCAGCTTAGGCCAGGGGGCTTGGGATGAGCAGTTCTTC.

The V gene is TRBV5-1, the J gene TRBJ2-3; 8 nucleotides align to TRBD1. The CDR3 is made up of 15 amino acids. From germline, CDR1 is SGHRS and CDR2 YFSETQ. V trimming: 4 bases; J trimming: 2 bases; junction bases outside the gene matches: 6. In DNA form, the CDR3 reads TGCGCCAGCAGCGTGGGACAGGAGACCACAGATACGCAGTATTTT. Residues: CASSVGQETTDTQYF.

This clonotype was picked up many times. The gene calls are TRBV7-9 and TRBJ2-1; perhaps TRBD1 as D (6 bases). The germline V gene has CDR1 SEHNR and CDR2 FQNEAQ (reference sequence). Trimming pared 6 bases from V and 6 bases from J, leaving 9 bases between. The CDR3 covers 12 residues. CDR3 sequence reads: CASRGAPNEQFF. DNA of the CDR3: TGTGCCAGCAGGGGGGCCCCCAATGAGCAGTTCTTC. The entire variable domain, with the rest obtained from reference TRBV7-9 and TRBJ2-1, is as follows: DTGVSQNPRHKITKRGQNVTFRCDPISEHNRLYWYRQTLGQGPEFLTYFQNEAQLEKSRLLSDRFSAERPKGSFSTLEIQRTEQGDSAMYLCASRGAPNEQFFGPGTRLTVL.

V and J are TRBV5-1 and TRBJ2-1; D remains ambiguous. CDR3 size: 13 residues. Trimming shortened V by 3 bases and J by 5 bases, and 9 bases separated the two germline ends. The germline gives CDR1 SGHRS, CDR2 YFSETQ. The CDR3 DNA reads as TGCGCCAGCAGCTCCCTATTGAACAATGAGCAGTTCTTC. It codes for CASSSLLNNEQFF.

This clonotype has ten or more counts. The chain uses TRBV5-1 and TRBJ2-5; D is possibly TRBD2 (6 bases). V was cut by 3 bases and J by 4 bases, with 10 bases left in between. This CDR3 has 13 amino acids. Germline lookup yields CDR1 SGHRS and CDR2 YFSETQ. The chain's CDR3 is CASSWAGPETQYF. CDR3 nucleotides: TGCGCCAGCAGCTGGGCGGGGCCAGAGACCCAGTACTTC.

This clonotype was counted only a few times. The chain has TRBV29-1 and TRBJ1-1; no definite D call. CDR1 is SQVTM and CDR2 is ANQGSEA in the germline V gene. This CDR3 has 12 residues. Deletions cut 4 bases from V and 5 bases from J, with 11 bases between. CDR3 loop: CSVGPGGTEAFF. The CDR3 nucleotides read TGCAGCGTTGGTCCTGGAGGGACTGAAGCTTTCTTT.

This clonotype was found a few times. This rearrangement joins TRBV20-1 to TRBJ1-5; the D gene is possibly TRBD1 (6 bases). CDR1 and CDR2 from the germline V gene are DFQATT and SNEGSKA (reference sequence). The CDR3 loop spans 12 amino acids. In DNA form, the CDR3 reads TGCGGCGTAGGGGGGGGCAATCAGCCCCAGCATTTT. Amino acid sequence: CGVGGGNQPQHF.

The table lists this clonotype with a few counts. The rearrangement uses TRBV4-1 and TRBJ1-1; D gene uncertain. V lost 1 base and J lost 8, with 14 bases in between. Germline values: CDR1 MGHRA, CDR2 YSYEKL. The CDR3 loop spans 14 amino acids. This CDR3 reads CASSQAASIIEAFF. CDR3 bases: TGCGCCAGCAGCCAAGCAGCTTCGATTATAGAAGCTTTCTTT.

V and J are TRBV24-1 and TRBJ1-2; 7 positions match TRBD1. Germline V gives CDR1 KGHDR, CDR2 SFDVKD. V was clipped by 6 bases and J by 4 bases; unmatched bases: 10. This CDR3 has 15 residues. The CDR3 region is CATSYGTARGYGYTF. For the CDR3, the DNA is TGTGCCACCAGTTACGGGACAGCCAGAGGCTATGGCTACACCTTC.